This TCR beta chain was captured by sequencing in a study of blood T cell repertoires in COVID-19. Overall study: Acute and convalescent COVID-19 samples came from the United States, Italy and Spain. Nucleic acid was either cDNA or gDNA, and it came from T cells, B-cell-depleted T cells, or PBMCs.

Germline loops: CDR1 SGHDT, CDR2 YYEEEE. The CDR3 extends over 16 amino acids. V shed 4 bases and J 9 bases; nucleotides not matched to a gene: 11. Method: immunoSEQ multiplex PCR; TCRdb's copy keeps in-frame clones and lacks some. The sample carries roughly 230,000 clones, just under 85% recorded once. The specimen was peripheral blood. This sequence joins TRBV5-6 and TRBJ1-5; 12 nucleotides align to TRBD1. The source is a man in his fifties with acute or convalescent COVID-19. CDR3 sequence (DNA): TGTGCCAGCAGCACCGGGGACAGGGGGCGATCACGGCCCCAGCATTTT. Translated: CASSTGDRGRSRPQHF.